This T cell receptor (beta chain) comes out of a study of T cell responses to AZD1222 COVID-19 vaccine (dated by TCRdb to the early 2020s). About the study as a whole: AZD1222 recipients with second doses at about 4 weeks or about 12 weeks were pooled, because spike-specific TCR depth and breadth did not differ between schedules. A total of 230 to 250 trial participants underwent TCR sequencing, of whom roughly 210 had received two doses of AZD1222 and about 26 had received two doses of the MenACWY control vaccine. Trial participants were enrolled by age into subgroups of 18-55, 56-69 and 70-plus years, and roughly 150, 30 and 60 TCR-sequenced participants, respectively, were included in these subgroups. What the research found in general, with its limitations: Vaccine-associated CD4 TCRs spanned the whole spike protein, with dominant responses in regions 160-218 and 743-854. No day 14 peak-response samples were available, so repertoires were characterized only after the peak T cell response. The 56-69-year group was small, and its depth increase did not reach significance, likely because of low power. Epitopes outside the regions mutated in the B.1.351 and B.1.1.7 variants were reportedly recognized by nearly half of the unique spike-specific TCRs. Conclusions about previously exposed vaccinees are limited, since just six or seven AZD1222 recipients were seropositive for SARS-CoV-2 at baseline. After two AZD1222 doses, both the breadth and the depth of spike-specific TCRs were significantly higher than at day 0 and than in MenACWY recipients. Most participants were white British and females outnumbered males, and the authors suggested that clonal diversity may have been underestimated.

The CDR3 regions of human TCRbeta chains were analyzed by immunosequencing. From the authors' description of their analysis: Repertoire TCRs were checked for matches against a reference library of SARS-CoV-2-specific TCRs that had been generated using the MIRA antigen-specificity platform. Breadth was defined as the fraction of unique TCRs that were SARS-CoV-2-associated, and depth was defined as the fraction of total T cells that were SARS-CoV-2-associated. Using the MIRA data, each spike-specific TCR was mapped to the spike region that the TCR reacts to and placed in a CD4 or CD8 class. Log10-transformed breadth and depth values were compared by one-way ANOVA with Sidak's multiple comparisons tests. The table was pulled from immuneACCESS by TCRdb, which kept in-frame rearrangements only. Such tables lose some clones; where checked, under half of the loss comes from unresolved V genes, and the rest has no known cause. V, J and clone size reflect that table, while D and trimming were determined from the DNA. This sample comprises tens of thousands of clones, approximately 88% of them detected only once. The ten largest account for roughly 14% of the sample.

Including the terminal cysteine and phenylalanine, the CDR3 comprises 14 residues. Of all the DNA, just the CDR3 is kept, 42 bases in frame from base 1. From a lookup of the germline V gene (reference sequence), CDR1 and CDR2 are SGHNT and YYREEE. The V end loses 4 bases and the J end loses 5 bases, and a stretch of 12 bases separates them. As for this clone: Its binding antigen is unknown. Base qualities are not recorded, but no much larger clone differs from it by a single base.

The time point label of this sample denotes: baseline before first vaccination. The vaccinee samples were drawn from two UK trials, COV001 and COV002, one of which was a single-blind randomized controlled phase 2/3 trial testing AZD1222 (ChAdOx1 nCoV-19) in healthy adults. Trial participant PBMC samples were collected at day 0 and day 28 after the second dose for TCRbeta chain sequencing. The clonotype comes from an adult in good health. The sequenced sample was peripheral blood, obtained on day 0 of AZD1222 vaccination. The rearrangement combines TRBV5-4 with TRBJ1-4, with a weak D call of TRBD1 (6 bases match). The nucleotide sequence is TGTGCCAGCAGCCTGGACAGATCAAATGAAAAACTGTTTTTT. Protein translation: CASSLDRSNEKLFF.